The 13 T cell receptor beta chains in this list originate from one sample, sequenced in a study of lymphopenia after photon versus proton radiotherapy. Libraries were prepared by immunoSEQ multiplex PCR; TCRdb keeps only in-frame clonotypes and omits some of them. The sample has roughly 150,000 clones, 88% seen once. This material consisted of peripheral blood, taken from a patient treated with photon-based radiotherapy. All receptors derive from a man aged 50-59 years with gastric cancer.

The V gene is TRBV7-6, the J gene TRBJ2-3; D is perhaps TRBD2 (5 bases). V was clipped by 0 bases and J by 4 bases, with 17 bases between them. This CDR3 comprises 17 residues. In germline, CDR1 is SGHVS, CDR2 FNYEAQ. The CDR3 DNA reads TGTGCCAGCAGCTTAGCGGGAGAGCCGAACCCCCCAGATACGCAGTATTTT. Amino acid sequence: CASSLAGEPNPPDTQYF.

This chain links TRBV19 with TRBJ2-2; 11 bases are a match to TRBD2. The CDR3 has 16 amino acids. The germline V gene encodes CDR1 LNHDA and CDR2 SQIVND (reference sequence). V lost 4 bases, J lost 3 bases, and 4 bases stayed unmatched. In nucleotides, the CDR3 is TGTGCCAGTAGTACCACGGGACTAGCGGACACCGGGGAGCTGTTTTTT. Translated, it gives CASSTTGLADTGELFF.

This rearrangement joins TRBV5-1 to TRBJ2-1; unclear D gene. The CDR3 loop spans 17 amino acids. Trimming stripped 4 bases from V and 8 bases from J, with 25 bases between. Germline V CDR1 and CDR2: SGHRS, YFSETQ. In DNA, the CDR3 is TGCGCCAGCAGCCTCACGATAAGCCAGCGTCCTTCTGATGAGCAGTTCTTC. Translated: CASSLTISQRPSDEQFF.

This sequence joins TRBV6-5 and TRBJ1-2; D perhaps matches TRBD1 (5 bases). The V end lost 5 bases, the J end lost 4 bases, and 11 bases lay between the germline ends. CDR3 length: 13 residues. Germline V gene data show CDR1 as MNHEY and CDR2 as SVGAGI. CDR3: CASSRGAAYGYTF. CDR3 sequence (DNA): TGTGCCAGCAGTCGAGGGGCCGCCTATGGCTACACCTTC.

J is TRBJ2-6 and V is TRBV4-1; weak D call: TRBD1 (6 bases). V gave up 0 bases and J gave up 0 bases, with 12 bases separating them. Germline assignment: CDR1 MGHRA and CDR2 YSYEKL. The CDR3 runs 18 residues. CDR3 sequence: CASSQDRGQNSGANVLTF. CDR3 DNA sequence: TGCGCCAGCAGCCAAGATAGAGGACAGAACTCTGGGGCCAACGTCCTGACTTTC.

V usage is TRBV5-4 and J usage is TRBJ2-7; 10 bases map to TRBD2. Losses at the gene ends were 3 bases for V and 2 bases for J; bases not matched to a gene: 2. Germline loops: CDR1 SGHNT, CDR2 YYREEE (reference sequence). CDR3 length equals 14 residues. The CDR3 bases are TGTGCCAGCAGCTCGCTAGCGGGAGCCTACGAGCAGTACTTC. Translated: CASSSLAGAYEQYF.

This sequence joins TRBV6-1 and TRBJ2-2; possibly TRBD1 for D (5 bases). CDR3 size: 15 residues. Trimming stripped 2 bases from V and 6 bases from J, with 13 bases between. Germline V CDR1 and CDR2: MNHNS, SASEGT. The CDR3 nucleotides read TGTGCCAGCAGTGAACAGGGCGACCCTCCCGGGGAGCTGTTTTTT. It encodes CASSEQGDPPGELFF.

V and J are TRBV7-9 and TRBJ2-2; perhaps TRBD1 as D (6 bases). Trimming cost V 5 bases and J 0 bases, with 13 bases left between them. The germline gives CDR1 SEHNR, CDR2 FQNEAQ (reference sequence). CDR3 length: 16 residues. The CDR3 DNA sequence: TGTGCCAGCAGCATCAGGGGTACGGCGAACACCGGGGAGCTGTTTTTT. Its translation is CASSIRGTANTGELFF.

The chain employs TRBV4-1 and TRBJ2-1; the D call may be TRBD1 or TRBD2 (5 bases each). V dropped 1 base and J dropped 9 bases, with 10 bases sitting between them. Germline CDR1 reads MGHRA; CDR2 reads YSYEKL. The CDR3 has 13 residues. The CDR3 DNA sequence: TGCGCCAGCAGCCAAGTTGGGGGAGCTGAGCAGTTCTTC. It specifies CASSQVGGAEQFF.

The CDR3 DNA reads as TGCGCCAGCAGCTTAATTAGCAGGGGGCAAGAGACCCAGTACTTC. Its protein is CASSLISRGQETQYF. V is TRBV5-1 and J is TRBJ2-5, with 7 bases identical to TRBD1. V trimming: 2 bases; J trimming: 2 bases; junction bases outside the gene matches: 6. The germline V gene encodes CDR1 SGHRS and CDR2 YFSETQ. The CDR3 totals 15 residues. The full variable domain, rest sourced from reference TRBV5-1 and TRBJ2-5, is KAGVTQTPRYLIKTRGQQVTLSCSPISGHRSVSWYQQTPGQGLQFLFEYFSETQRNKGNFPGRFSGRQFSNSRSEMNVSTLELGDSALYLCASSLISRGQETQYFGPGTRLLVL.

The V call is TRBV10-2, the J call TRBJ1-5, with TRBD1 matching 7 bases. CDR3 length equals 14 residues. V trimming: 2 bases; J trimming: 6 bases; junction bases outside the gene matches: 4. CDR1 and CDR2 from the germline V gene are WSHSY and SAAADI. The CDR3 loop is CASSEGQGVQPQHF. The CDR3 nucleotides read TGCGCCAGCAGTGAGGGTCAGGGGGTTCAGCCCCAGCATTTT.

The chain is built from TRBV6-5 and TRBJ2-7; possibly TRBD1 or TRBD2 for D (5 bases each). In germline, CDR1 is MNHEY, CDR2 SVGAGI. The germline V and J ends were trimmed by 6 bases and 2 bases, with 11 bases remaining between them. The CDR3 has 13 amino acids. This chain's CDR3 is CASRGTSTYEQYF. The CDR3, as DNA: TGTGCCAGCAGAGGGACCTCGACCTACGAGCAGTACTTC.

The sample holds a few counts of this clone. The chain links TRBV5-1 to TRBJ1-5; 9 bases are shared with TRBD1. Unmatched junction bases numbered 6, after V lost 1 base and J lost 7 bases. Germline CDR1 reads SGHRS; CDR2 reads YFSETQ. The length of the CDR3 is 15 residues. The CDR3 protein is CASSLTGGAGQPQHF. In nucleotides, the CDR3 is TGCGCCAGCAGCTTGACAGGGGGCGCCGGCCAGCCCCAGCATTTT.